The 8 T cell receptor delta chains presented below share a single source sample, sequenced in a study of gamma-delta T cells after stem cell transplantation. TCRdb re-called the RT-PCR reads through CATT. The sample shows 13,000 or so delta-chain clones, roughly a third of them seen only once. The sample taken for sequencing was gamma-delta T cells. The origin of the receptors is a human donor. It is not recorded whose cells these are; they may come from a transplant donor.

This clone was counted only a few times. The chain uses TRDV1 and TRDJ1; 13 nucleotides align to TRDD3. This CDR3 has 21 amino acids. CDR1 TSWWSYY and CDR2 QGS come from the germline V gene. Unmatched junction bases numbered 15, after V lost 0 bases and J lost 2 bases. The CDR3 region is CALGELAFLNWGIRETDKLIF. CDR3 DNA: TGTGCTCTTGGGGAACTTGCCTTCTTAAACTGGGGGATACGCGAAACCGATAAACTCATCTTT.

The V gene is TRDV1, the J gene TRDJ1; possibly TRDD3 for D (6 bases). Trimming took 0 bases from V and 2 from J, leaving 25 bases between them. This CDR3 contains 20 residues. Germline lookup yields CDR1 TSWWSYY and CDR2 QGS. CDR3 nucleotides: TGTGCTCTTGGGGAACTAGATGGACCTCTTCGGGGATCCCCAACCGATAAACTCATCTTT. Protein sequence: CALGELDGPLRGSPTDKLIF.

The chain carries TRDV2 and TRDJ1; TRDD3 matches at 12 bases. The CDR3 is made up of 22 amino acids. The germline V gene has CDR1 GEAIGNYY and CDR2 EKD. V shed 8 bases, J shed 0 bases, and the junction held 27 bases outside the gene matches. CDR3 in DNA: TGTGCCTCCCCCAAATCCTCTTCCAGTACTGGGGGATACCCCTCGTACACCGATAAACTCATCTTT. Protein product: CASPKSSSSTGGYPSYTDKLIF.

The table lists this clone with a few counts. The chain carries TRDV3 and TRDJ4; TRDD3 matches at 11 bases. CDR3 size: 15 residues. Germline V gene data show CDR1 as TVYSNPD and CDR2 as GDNSRS (reference sequence). V dropped 0 bases and J dropped 1; count of bases not matched to a gene: 7. The CDR3 region is CAFSRSTGGYRPLIF. For the CDR3, the DNA is TGTGCCTTTAGTAGATCTACTGGGGGATACAGACCCCTGATCTTT.

In regard to this clone: At the DNA level, this CDR3 is encoded by other sequences in the same sample as well. This chain links TRDV2 with TRDJ3; either TRDD1 or TRDD3 may fit D (6 bases each). The CDR3 runs to 20 residues. V gave up 1 base and J gave up 4 bases, with 22 bases separating them. Germline values: CDR1 GEAIGNYY, CDR2 EKD. The CDR3 is CACDTGNTGTQVWDTRQMFF. The DNA of the CDR3 is TGTGCCTGTGACACGGGAAATACTGGGACCCAAGTTTGGGACACCCGACAGATGTTTTTC.

The V gene is TRDV2, the J gene TRDJ3; the match to TRDD3 covers 12 bases. This CDR3 has 21 amino acids. V shed 3 bases, J shed 1 base, and the junction held 12 bases outside the gene matches. Per the germline V gene, CDR1 is GEAIGNYY and CDR2 is EKD. The DNA of the CDR3 is TGTGCCTGTGACGTCGTACTGGGGGATACCCCCAGATCCTGGGACACCCGACAGATGTTTTTC. This encodes CACDVVLGDTPRSWDTRQMFF.

This clone was counted only a few times. The V call is TRDV2, the J call TRDJ3; D is ambiguous. This CDR3 has 16 residues. The germline V and J ends were trimmed by 2 bases and 0 bases, with 7 bases remaining between them. The V gene's germline CDR1 is GEAIGNYY and CDR2 EKD. CDR3 bases: TGTGCCTGTGACAGGGTCCTCTCCTGGGACACCCGACAGATGTTTTTC. Translated: CACDRVLSWDTRQMFF.

With respect to this clone: The junction and the germline gene differ at one end; a read error may be behind it. The chain couples TRDV1 to TRDJ1; D perhaps matches TRDD3 (5 bases). Looked up from germline, CDR1 is TSWWSYY and CDR2 is QGS. The CDR3 runs 22 residues. As DNA, the CDR3 is TGTGCTCTTGGGGAACCTCTCCCCAAGTTGACTGAGGGATCTACTTTCTTCGATAAGCTCATCTTT. Translating it yields CALGEPLPKLTEGSTFFDKLIF.